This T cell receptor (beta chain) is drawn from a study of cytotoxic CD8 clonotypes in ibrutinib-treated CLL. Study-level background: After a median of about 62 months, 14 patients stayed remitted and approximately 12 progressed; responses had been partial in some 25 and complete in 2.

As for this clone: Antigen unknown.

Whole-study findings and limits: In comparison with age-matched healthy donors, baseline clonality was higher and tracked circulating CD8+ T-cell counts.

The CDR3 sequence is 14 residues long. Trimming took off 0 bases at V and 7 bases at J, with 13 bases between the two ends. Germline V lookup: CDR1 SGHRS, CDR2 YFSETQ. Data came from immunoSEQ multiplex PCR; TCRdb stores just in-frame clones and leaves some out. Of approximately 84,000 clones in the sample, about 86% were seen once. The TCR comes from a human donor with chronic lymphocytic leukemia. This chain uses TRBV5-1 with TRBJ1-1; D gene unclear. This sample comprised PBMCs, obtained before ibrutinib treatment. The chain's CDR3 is CASSLAGGINEAFF. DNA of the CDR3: TGCGCCAGCAGCTTGGCAGGAGGTATTAATGAAGCTTTCTTT.